This TCR beta chain originates from a study of OX40 agonist ivuxolimab in advanced cancers. The V gene lost 4 bases and the J gene lost 1 base, with 8 bases spanning the gap. CDR1 is SGHRS and CDR2 is YFSETQ in the germline V gene. This CDR3 spans 13 amino acids. In this sample, this clone is medium-sized. Clones were read by immunoSEQ multiplex PCR, and TCRdb kept only the in-frame ones, dropping some. The sample contains roughly 13,000 clones, 77% of which appear only once. This clonotype originated in an adult with an advanced solid tumor such as melanoma, head and neck, liver or kidney cancer. The source was CD4+ or CD8+ T cells sorted from blood, collected in a trial of the OX40 agonist ivuxolimab. The chain recombines TRBV5-1 with TRBJ2-5; no clear D gene. The CDR3 sequence is CASSMTFQETQYF. CDR3 sequence (DNA): TGCGCCAGCAGCATGACCTTCCAAGAGACCCAGTACTTC.